These T cell receptor beta chains were read from a single sample in a study of T cell responses to AZD1222 COVID-19 vaccine. Some clones are missing from TCRdb's copy, which holds only in-frame ones; the method was immunoSEQ multiplex PCR. This sample has over 70,000 clones, with 60% to 85% found just once. Sequences were derived from peripheral blood, sampled 28 days after the second dose of the MenACWY control vaccine. Receptors were obtained from an adult who received the MenACWY meningococcal vaccine as a control. The CDR3 runs from the conserved cysteine through the conserved F or W. The D gene is left open where the match is weak. Only part of the rows carry a size: once, few, many, or a class if the clone is expanded.

cdr3_nt,cdr3_aa,v_call,d_call,clone_size,j_call,cdr3_length
TGTGCCAGTAGTCGGACAGGGGGCGCGGACTATGGCTACACCTTC,CASSRTGGADYGYTF,TRBV19,TRBD1,.,TRBJ1-2,15
TGTCTTGGGGCAGGGCTTCAGCCCCAGCATTTT,CLGAGLQPQHF,TRBV6-5,.,.,TRBJ1-5,11
TGTGCCAGCTCACCAATACATACCTCTGGAAACACCATATATTTT,CASSPIHTSGNTIYF,TRBV18,.,.,TRBJ1-3,15
TGTGCCAGCAGCTCCCCGGGCTCCTCAGATACGCAGTATTTT,CASSSPGSSDTQYF,TRBV7-2,.,once,TRBJ2-3,14
TGCGCCAGCAGCTACGGACTGGGCGGGGAGCTGTTTTTT,CASSYGLGGELFF,TRBV5-1,.,.,TRBJ2-2,13
TGTGCCAGCAGCATCGAGACAGGTGCCACAGATACGCAGTATTTT,CASSIETGATDTQYF,TRBV7-9,.,.,TRBJ2-3,15
TGTGCCAGCAGAAAGCTGACAGGGGATGGCTACACCTTC,CASRKLTGDGYTF,TRBV7-2,TRBD1,.,TRBJ1-2,13
TGTGCCAGTAGTGCAATCAGGACTAGCGGCTACAATGAGCAGTTCTTC,CASSAIRTSGYNEQFF,TRBV19,TRBD2,.,TRBJ2-1,16
TGTGCCAGCAGCCAAGAGGGACAGCTTTTTAATGAAAAACTGTTTTTT,CASSQEGQLFNEKLFF,TRBV4-2,TRBD1,.,TRBJ1-4,16
TGCGCCAGCAGCCATACTAGCGGGCGAGAGACCCAGTACTTC,CASSHTSGRETQYF,TRBV5-1,TRBD2,.,TRBJ2-5,14
TGTGCCAGCAGCTCGAGTTACGAGCAGTACTTC,CASSSSYEQYF,TRBV28,.,few,TRBJ2-7,11
TGTGCCTGGGGACAGGGAGGATTCCACAATGAGCAGTTCTTC,CAWGQGGFHNEQFF,TRBV30,TRBD1,.,TRBJ2-1,14
TGTGCCAGCAGACGCCGGTCTGAGGGGGTGGGTAATGAGCAGTTCTTC,CASRRRSEGVGNEQFF,TRBV2,.,few,TRBJ2-1,16
TGTGCCAGCAGCCAAGAGGTGTTAGGACAGAACTATGGCTACACCTTC,CASSQEVLGQNYGYTF,TRBV4-2,.,once,TRBJ1-2,16
TGTGCCAGTAGTATAAGGGTTGCTTACGAGCAGTACTTC,CASSIRVAYEQYF,TRBV19,.,.,TRBJ2-7,13
TGTGCCAGTAGTCGAGACCCGGGGACAAGTATTTCTGAAGCTTTCTTT,CASSRDPGTSISEAFF,TRBV19,.,.,TRBJ1-1,16
TGTGCCTGGAGTAGAGACCTGGGGGGCAATCAGCCCCAGCATTTT,CAWSRDLGGNQPQHF,TRBV30,.,.,TRBJ1-5,15
TGTGCCAGTAGTCTCAGCCCGATGAGTAATTCACCCCTCCACTTT,CASSLSPMSNSPLHF,TRBV19,.,.,TRBJ1-6,15
TGTGCCAGCAGTGCCCTAGGGACTGAAGCTTTCTTT,CASSALGTEAFF,TRBV2,.,.,TRBJ1-1,12